Listed below are T cell receptor beta chains from one sample, sequenced in a study of tumor-infiltrating lymphocytes in localized non-small cell lung cancer. Generated by immunoSEQ multiplex PCR, the TCRdb table keeps only in-frame clones and is missing some. The sample has some 6,000 clones, roughly 70% seen once. Sequencing was carried out using uninvolved lung tissue not adjacent to the tumor. Every receptor here comes from a human donor with non-small cell lung cancer. Both conserved end residues are part of each CDR3. Each record gives: D gene, J gene, V gene, clone size, CDR3 protein, CDR3 DNA. A D gene is named only where the DNA matches it firmly. The size field is filled for only some rows; it gives once, few, many or a size class.

D gene: TRBD2; J gene: TRBJ2-1; V gene: TRBV7-7; clone size: few; CDR3 protein: CASSLAGGHHEQFF; CDR3 DNA: TGTGCTAGCAGCTTAGCGGGAGGGCATCATGAGCAGTTCTTC
D gene: TRBD2; J gene: TRBJ2-1; V gene: TRBV30; clone size: once; CDR3 protein: CASLAEFNEQFF; CDR3 DNA: TGTGCCTCACTAGCGGAATTCAATGAGCAGTTCTTC
D gene: TRBD1; J gene: TRBJ1-2; V gene: TRBV27; clone size: -; CDR3 protein: CASSKQGDYGYTF; CDR3 DNA: TGTGCCAGCAGTAAACAGGGGGACTATGGCTACACCTTC
D gene: -; J gene: TRBJ2-3; V gene: TRBV6-1; clone size: -; CDR3 protein: CASSEVGDADTQYF; CDR3 DNA: TGTGCCAGCAGTGAGGTGGGAGACGCAGATACGCAGTATTTT
D gene: -; J gene: TRBJ1-2; V gene: TRBV7-9; clone size: -; CDR3 protein: CASSPGSLGYTF; CDR3 DNA: TGTGCCAGCAGCCCGGGGAGTTTGGGCTACACCTTC
D gene: TRBD2; J gene: TRBJ2-7; V gene: TRBV4-1; clone size: few; CDR3 protein: CASSRGLAESYEQYF; CDR3 DNA: TGCGCCAGCAGCCGGGGACTAGCGGAATCCTACGAGCAGTACTTC
D gene: TRBD2; J gene: TRBJ2-7; V gene: TRBV2; clone size: -; CDR3 protein: CASSEEEASGSYEQYF; CDR3 DNA: TGTGCCAGCAGTGAAGAGGAGGCTAGCGGGAGCTACGAGCAGTACTTC
D gene: -; J gene: TRBJ2-7; V gene: TRBV10-1; clone size: -; CDR3 protein: CASSLDGTYEQYF; CDR3 DNA: TGCGCCAGCAGTTTGGACGGGACCTACGAGCAGTACTTC
D gene: -; J gene: TRBJ2-1; V gene: TRBV14; clone size: few; CDR3 protein: CASSRRTSSYNEQFF; CDR3 DNA: TGTGCCAGCAGTCGAAGGACGAGCTCCTACAATGAGCAGTTCTTC
D gene: -; J gene: TRBJ1-1; V gene: TRBV25-1; clone size: -; CDR3 protein: CASSDGTTGDTEAFF; CDR3 DNA: TGTGCCAGCAGTGACGGGACAACGGGGGACACTGAAGCTTTCTTT
D gene: -; J gene: TRBJ2-1; V gene: TRBV19; clone size: -; CDR3 protein: CASSISGSLTYNEQFF; CDR3 DNA: TGTGCCAGTAGTATATCGGGCAGCTTAACCTACAATGAGCAGTTCTTC